A single sample is the source of the 10 T cell receptor beta chains below, sequenced in a study of T cell responses to AZD1222 COVID-19 vaccine. Data came from immunoSEQ multiplex PCR; TCRdb stores just in-frame clones and leaves some out. The profile shows some 200,000 clones, approximately 91% of them singletons. Sequenced material: peripheral blood, taken on day 0 of AZD1222 vaccination. These TCRs come from an adult in good health.

The genes are TRBV19 and TRBJ1-5; the D gene is possibly TRBD1 (5 bases). The CDR3 covers 15 residues. The germline V gene encodes CDR1 LNHDA and CDR2 SQIVND (reference sequence). V was clipped by 3 bases and J by 3 bases, with 12 bases between them. CDR3 sequence (DNA): TGTGCCAGTAGTATTTCAGGGCCGTCCAATCAGCCCCAGCATTTT. Residues: CASSISGPSNQPQHF.

The V gene is TRBV28, the J gene TRBJ1-1; tentatively, D is TRBD1 (6 bases). V was pared by 3 bases and J by 6 bases, with 20 bases between. This CDR3 has 16 amino acids. Germline assignment: CDR1 MDHEN and CDR2 SYDVKM. In DNA form, the CDR3 reads TGTGCCAGCAGTTTTGTCCCTGGGGGGGCGGAGGCTGAAGCTTTCTTT. As protein: CASSFVPGGAEAEAFF.

The gene calls are TRBV6-2 or TRBV6-3 and TRBJ1-5, with D uncertain. The CDR3 has 14 amino acids. The V gene lost 5 bases and the J gene lost 4 bases, with 12 bases spanning the gap. Per the germline V gene, CDR1 is MNHEY and CDR2 is SVGEGT. CDR3 coding DNA: TGTGCCAGCAGTGCCTCGACGGCTAATCAGCCCCAGCATTTT. This sequence encodes CASSASTANQPQHF.

This clone appeared once. V gene TRBV7-2 combines with J gene TRBJ1-5, with D uncertain. The germline gives CDR1 SGHTA, CDR2 FQGNSA. The CDR3 has 13 amino acids. With 1 base removed from V and 11 bases from J, the gap between germline ends came to 12 bases. CDR3 region: CASSLDFSGTQHF. In DNA, the CDR3 is TGTGCCAGCAGCTTAGATTTCAGCGGAACCCAGCATTTT.

CDR3 bases: TGTGCCAGCAGTGATATACAGCAATATAATTCACCCCTCCACTTT. Encoded protein: CASSDIQQYNSPLHF. The chain has TRBV2 and TRBJ1-6; D unclear. Trimming pared 3 bases from V and 4 bases from J, leaving 10 bases between. Germline V gene sequence: CDR1 SNHLY, CDR2 FYNNEI. CDR3 size: 15 residues.

The rearrangement joins TRBV27 to TRBJ1-4; no clear D. The CDR3 spans 14 residues. CDR1 and CDR2 (germline): MNHEY, SMNVEV (reference sequence). V was clipped by 6 bases and J by 3 bases, with 11 bases between them. CDR3 amino acids: CASSEAGSNEKLFF. Here the CDR3 DNA reads TGTGCCAGCAGCGAAGCGGGCTCTAATGAAAAACTGTTTTTT. Full variable domain (outside the CDR3, taken from reference TRBV27 and TRBJ1-4): EAQVTQNPRYLITVTGKKLTVTCSQNMNHEYMSWYRQDPGLGLRQIYYSMNVEVTDKGDVPEGYKVSRKEKRNFPLILESPSPNQTSLYFCASSEAGSNEKLFFGSGTQLSVL.

The chain has TRBV24-1 and TRBJ2-1; possibly TRBD1 or TRBD2 for D (5 bases each). The germline gives CDR1 KGHDR, CDR2 SFDVKD. The CDR3 is 16 amino acids. Between the trimmed V and J ends, which lost 6 bases and 0 bases, there was a span of 14 bases. CDR3 protein: CATSTGRGGSYNEQFF. CDR3 nucleotides: TGTGCCACCAGTACAGGACGAGGAGGCTCCTACAATGAGCAGTTCTTC.

The genes are TRBV19 and TRBJ1-3; 8 bases line up with TRBD1. Trimming removed 7 bases from V and 0 bases from J; junction bases left unmatched: 8. The CDR3 spans 16 residues. From germline, CDR1 is LNHDA and CDR2 SQIVND (reference sequence). The CDR3 sequence: CASTDRGGSSGNTIYF. As DNA, the CDR3 is TGTGCCAGTACCGACAGGGGAGGCTCCTCTGGAAACACCATATATTTT.

The V call is TRBV19, the J call TRBJ2-2; 7 bases are a match to TRBD1. V lost 2 bases to trimming and J lost 3 bases; unmatched junction nucleotides: 6. Germline V gene sequence: CDR1 LNHDA, CDR2 SQIVND (reference sequence). The CDR3 totals 16 residues. The CDR3 loop reads CASSIPTGPYTGELFF. CDR3 nucleotide sequence: TGTGCCAGTAGTATACCGACAGGGCCGTACACCGGGGAGCTGTTTTTT.

J is TRBJ2-7 and V is TRBV11-2, with 10 bases fitting TRBD2. CDR1 is SGHAT and CDR2 is FQNNGV in the germline V gene. This CDR3 is built from 16 residues. J lost 4 bases, V lost 3 bases, and 9 bases had no gene match. CDR3 sequence: CASSLDTSGAFYEQYF. The CDR3 bases are TGTGCCAGCAGCTTGGATACTAGCGGGGCTTTTTACGAGCAGTACTTC.